Listed below are T cell receptor beta chains from one sample, sequenced in a study of cytomegalovirus exposure and HLA in healthy donors. TCRdb's table, derived via immunoSEQ multiplex PCR, lists solely in-frame clones and lacks some. The data hold about 150,000 clones, with about 85% observed a single time. The sample consisted of PBMCs. The receptors originated from a young woman in good health and CMV-seronegative. Each CDR3 is given with its conserved first and last residue. The D gene is left open where the match is weak. The size entry is marked missing in some rows and otherwise reads once, few, many or a size class.

TRBJ2-7,TRBD2,once,TRBV10-3,CATYKPGGSYEQYF,TGTGCCACTTATAAACCGGGGGGCTCCTACGAGCAGTACTTC
TRBJ2-2,.,.,TRBV28,CASSLWTGRTGELFF,TGTGCCAGCAGTTTATGGACAGGGAGGACCGGGGAGCTGTTTTTT
TRBJ1-2,TRBD1,.,TRBV6-5,CASTPTGNYGYTF,TGTGCCAGCACCCCGACAGGGAACTATGGCTACACCTTC
TRBJ2-1,.,.,TRBV12-5,CASGLGGEDNEQFF,TGTGCTAGTGGTTTAGGCGGGGAGGACAATGAGCAGTTCTTC
TRBJ1-2,.,.,TRBV19,CASSIRWESNYGYTF,TGTGCCAGTAGTATCAGGTGGGAGAGCAACTATGGCTACACCTTC
TRBJ2-1,.,once,TRBV21-1,CASSKNTSGEQFF,TGTGCCAGCAGCAAAAATACTAGCGGTGAGCAGTTCTTC
TRBJ2-2,.,.,TRBV4-3,CASSSLGGGLPGELFF,TGCGCCAGCAGCTCTTTGGGGGGAGGCCTCCCCGGGGAGCTGTTTTTT
TRBJ2-5,.,.,TRBV6-5,CASSYGDSQETQYF,TGTGCCAGCAGTTACGGGGACTCTCAAGAGACCCAGTACTTC
TRBJ2-3,TRBD2,.,TRBV7-9,CSSSFSGTDTQYF,TGTTCCAGCAGCTTTAGCGGGACAGATACGCAGTATTTT
TRBJ2-7,TRBD2,once,TRBV5-4,CASSLASSGGTYEQYF,TGTGCCAGCAGCTTGGCGTCTAGCGGGGGCACCTACGAGCAGTACTTC
TRBJ1-3,.,.,TRBV28,CASQVHSGNTIYF,TGTGCCAGCCAGGTTCACTCTGGAAACACCATATATTTT